The present T cell receptor beta chain was sequenced within a study of cytomegalovirus exposure and HLA in healthy donors. As for the study in general: Earlier, almost 120 million unique TCR beta sequences were recovered from roughly 170 million T cells by an analysis. From donors who were HLA-typed, an early data release held 65 million to 85 million unique TCRs. Whole-study results and caveats: Later analysis associated a missense DCLRE1C variant with TCR beta V- and J-gene trimming.

Germline CDR1 reads MNHEY; CDR2 reads SVGAGI. V was pared by 0 bases and J by 5 bases, with 13 bases between. CDR3 length: 15 amino acids. Primers: 60 Vbeta forward and 13 Jbeta reverse. Using immunoSEQ multiplex PCR, the repertoire was profiled, and TCRdb retains in-frame clones only, with some absent. Of some 220,000 clones in the sample, more than 85% are singletons; the top ten hold approximately 1%. A word on this clone: Its matching antigen is unknown.

Sequencing was done on a sample of PBMCs. The chain combines TRBV6-5 with TRBJ1-1; no firm D call. This TCR was sampled from a woman aged 18-29 years in good health and CMV-seronegative. CDR3 sequence: CASSYSSGRGTEAFF. The CDR3 DNA reads TGTGCCAGCAGTTACTCTTCCGGGCGCGGGACTGAAGCTTTCTTT.